The 9 T cell receptor beta chains listed next were all sequenced from one sample in a study of T cell repertoires in cytomegalovirus infection. Antigens for these TCRs are unknown. MiXCR, applied by TCRdb to the reads, yields one record per CDR3 protein. The top ten clones hold around a sixth of a sample with hundreds of thousands of distinct CDR3 sequences, roughly 30% of them seen once. The specimen comprised cultured PBMCs, sampled from culture after CMV antigen stimulation. The receptor source for this set is a human donor in good health (CMV status not recorded). Some clones in this sample may be carry-over from other donors' samples.

This clonotype was picked up many times. Here the CDR3 reads CASSLSFGQGWHTQYF. Here the CDR3 DNA reads TGTGCCAGCAGCTTATCGTTCGGACAGGGGTGGCATACGCAGTATTTT. The gene calls are TRBV7-2 and TRBJ2-3; 9 nucleotides line up with TRBD1. Germline V gene data show CDR1 as SGHTA and CDR2 as FQGNSA. The V and J ends lost 2 bases and 7 bases, in that order; junction bases with no gene match: 10. The CDR3 is 16 residues long.

The gene calls are TRBV12-5 and TRBJ1-2; D unclear. This CDR3 region has 11 residues. Germline values: CDR1 LGHNT, CDR2 FRNRAP. Trimming pared 6 bases from V and 1 base from J, leaving 3 bases between. The CDR3 bases are TGTGCTAGTGGGAATAACTATGGCTACACCTTC. Its protein product is CASGNNYGYTF.

This chain connects TRBV4-1 to TRBJ2-7; TRBD2 matches at 7 bases. CDR3 size: 15 residues. V shed 0 bases, J shed 4 bases, and the junction held 6 bases outside the gene matches. Germline-derived CDR1 and CDR2 are MGHRA and YSYEKL. In nucleotides, the CDR3 is TGCGCCAGCAGCCAAGAGACTAGCCCCGGGTACGAGCAGTACTTC. Its translation is CASSQETSPGYEQYF.

This clonotype was observed at least ten times. The chain couples TRBV7-2 to TRBJ2-5; 10 bases map to TRBD2. From germline, CDR1 is SGHTA and CDR2 FQGNSA. CDR3 length: 15 residues. V trimming: 6 bases; J trimming: 5 bases; junction bases outside the gene matches: 9. CDR3 nucleotide sequence: TGTGCCAGCAGAAGAGCGGGAGGGGTTTACGAGACCCAGTACTTC. Translation gives CASRRAGGVYETQYF.

The chain has TRBV4-1 and TRBJ2-1, with 7 nucleotides matching TRBD2. This CDR3 has 15 residues. Per the germline V gene, CDR1 is MGHRA and CDR2 is YSYEKL. The junction had 7 bases not matched to a gene; V was cut back by 0 bases and J by 8 bases. CDR3 nucleotide sequence: TGCGCCAGCAGCCAAGAGGGAGGGCCGGGGTATGAGCAGTTCTTC. It yields the protein CASSQEGGPGYEQFF.

The chain links TRBV2 to TRBJ1-2, with D possibly being TRBD1 (5 bases). Looked up from germline, CDR1 is SNHLY and CDR2 is FYNNEI. V lost 7 bases and J 2 bases, leaving 11 bases between the germline ends. CDR3 length: 13 amino acids. CDR3 nucleotide sequence: TGTGCCAGCAATCTGGACACGAACTATGGCTACACCTTC. This codes for CASNLDTNYGYTF.

The chain has TRBV11-2 and TRBJ2-3, with no clear D. The length of the CDR3 is 15 residues. Germline V gene data show CDR1 as SGHAT and CDR2 as FQNNGV. V was cut by 4 bases and J by 2 bases, with 13 bases left in between. In DNA form, the CDR3 reads TGTGCCAGCAGCTCTGGACCTCTAGACACAGATACGCAGTATTTT. Protein product: CASSSGPLDTDTQYF.

This clonotype was seen a few times. The rearrangement links TRBV6-2 or TRBV6-3 to TRBJ2-2; 8 nucleotides align to TRBD2. This CDR3 contains 15 residues. CDR1 is MNHEY, CDR2 SVGEGT, per germline. V was pared by 5 bases and J by 3 bases, with 5 bases of the junction left unmatched. This chain's CDR3 is CASSPGGADTGELFF. The CDR3 nucleotides read TGTGCCAGCAGTCCCGGGGGGGCGGACACCGGGGAGCTGTTTTTT.

This clonotype was seen repeatedly, ten times or more. The V and J genes are TRBV7-2 and TRBJ2-1; 12 positions agree with TRBD2. V trimming: 1 base; J trimming: 9 bases; junction bases outside the gene matches: 4. The V gene's germline CDR1 is SGHTA and CDR2 FQGNSA. The CDR3 spans 15 residues. In DNA, the CDR3 is TGTGCCAGCAGCTTAGGACTAGCGGGAGTTCTTGAGCAGTTCTTC. Its translation is CASSLGLAGVLEQFF.